What follows are 27 T cell receptor beta chains derived from one specimen sequenced in a study of spatial heterogeneity in lung cancer. TCRdb ran MiXCR on the 5' RACE reads and lists one entry per CDR3 protein. The sample has about 120,000 distinct CDR3 sequences, more than 9% seen once. Time point defined: blood at routine non-recurrence follow-up after resection. Without sorting, whole RNA was sequenced from tumor, nontumor lung or frozen PBMC. The sample in question was PBMCs, obtained at follow-up. These receptors originate from a male donor with early-stage non-small cell lung cancer.

This chain connects TRBV28 to TRBJ2-1; no definite D call. Trimming removed 5 bases from V and 7 bases from J, with 12 bases in between. Germline V gene data show CDR1 as MDHEN and CDR2 as SYDVKM. The CDR3 runs 13 residues. CDR3 protein: CASSTPIGNEQFF. The CDR3, as DNA: TGTGCCAGCAGTACCCCCATAGGGAATGAGCAGTTCTTC.

This clonotype was seen many times. The rearrangement joins TRBV20-1 to TRBJ2-7, with TRBD2 as a possible D gene (5 bases). V was pared by 5 bases and J by 0 bases, with 11 bases between. The CDR3 is 13 residues long. CDR1 is DFQATT and CDR2 is SNEGSKA in the germline V gene (reference sequence). The CDR3 coding sequence is TGCAGTGCTGCGCGAGGGCTCTCCTACGAGCAGTACTTC. Protein product: CSAARGLSYEQYF.

This clonotype showed up just a few times. J is TRBJ1-5 and V is TRBV16; tentative D call: TRBD1 (6 bases). This CDR3 has 14 amino acids. V lost 5 bases and J 5 bases, leaving 13 bases between the germline ends. Germline loops: CDR1 KGHSY, CDR2 FQNENV. The CDR3 DNA reads as TGTGCCAGCAGCGCGGTCAGGGGCTATCAGCCCCAGCATTTT. Amino acids: CASSAVRGYQPQHF. The full variable domain, with the rest looked up from reference TRBV16 and TRBJ1-5, is GEEVAQTPKHLVRGEGQKAKLYCAPIKGHSYVFWYQQVLKNEFKFLISFQNENVFDETGMPKERFSAKCLPNSPCSLEIQATKLEDSAVYFCASSAVRGYQPQHFGDGTRLSIL.

This clonotype was recorded at least ten times. This sequence joins TRBV6-5 and TRBJ1-5, with D perhaps matching TRBD1 (5 bases). CDR3 length equals 13 residues. V gave up 2 bases and J gave up 4 bases, with 6 bases separating them. Germline values: CDR1 MNHEY, CDR2 SVGAGI. The CDR3 DNA sequence: TGTGCCAGCAGTTACGGGGGGAATCAGCCCCAGCATTTT. It specifies CASSYGGNQPQHF.

The gene calls are TRBV4-1 and TRBJ1-5, with D possibly TRBD1 on 6 matching bases. The CDR3 consists of 16 residues. Germline CDR1 and CDR2: MGHRA and YSYEKL. The germline V and J ends were trimmed by 3 bases and 7 bases, with 19 bases remaining between them. DNA of the CDR3: TGCGCCAGCAGCCAGGCGGCAGGGGCCCAGGGGCAGCCCCAGCATTTT. Its protein is CASSQAAGAQGQPQHF.

The chain has TRBV12-3 or TRBV12-4 and TRBJ1-2; 7 nucleotides match TRBD1. V was clipped by 6 bases and J by 4 bases; unmatched bases: 8. The CDR3 is 14 amino acids. CDR3 nucleotides: TGTGCCAGCAGCCCGGGACAGATCCTCTATGGCTACACCTTC. Protein sequence: CASSPGQILYGYTF.

This clonotype appeared a few times. The chain joins TRBV11-1 to TRBJ1-2; no reliable D call. In germline, CDR1 is SGHAT, CDR2 FQDESV (reference sequence). This CDR3 region has 15 residues. The germline V and J ends were trimmed by 5 bases and 5 bases, with 18 bases remaining between them. The CDR3 loop is CASSPLLEGSYGYTF. The CDR3 nucleotides read TGTGCCAGCAGCCCCCTCCTTGAAGGGTCGTATGGCTACACCTTC. Using reference TRBV11-1 and TRBJ1-2 for the parts outside the CDR3, the full variable domain is EAEVAQSPRYKITEKSQAVAFWCDPISGHATLYWYRQILGQGPELLVQFQDESVVDDSQLPKDRFSAERLKGVDSTLKIQPAELGDSAMYLCASSPLLEGSYGYTFGSGTRLTVV.

This clonotype was picked up many times. The chain carries TRBV10-3 and TRBJ2-7; D is uncertain. Germline-derived CDR1 and CDR2 are ENHRY and SYGVKD. The CDR3 contains 12 residues. V lost 5 bases and J lost 1, with 6 bases in between. Here the CDR3 reads CAISLGSYEQYF. CDR3 sequence (DNA): TGTGCCATCAGTCTAGGGTCCTACGAGCAGTACTTC.

The chain joins TRBV7-2 to TRBJ1-5, with 8 bases that match TRBD1. The germline gives CDR1 SGHTA, CDR2 FQGNSA. V dropped 4 bases and J dropped 2; count of bases not matched to a gene: 4. The CDR3 contains 15 residues. CDR3 amino acids: CASSYGQGGNQPQHF. The CDR3 DNA is TGTGCCAGCAGCTACGGACAGGGTGGCAATCAGCCCCAGCATTTT.

This clonotype was recorded a few times. V is TRBV10-3 and J is TRBJ2-5, with a possible D match to TRBD1 (7 bases). Trimming removed 2 bases from V and 4 bases from J, with 11 bases in between. Germline loops: CDR1 ENHRY, CDR2 SYGVKD. This CDR3 has 14 amino acids. For the CDR3, the DNA is TGTGCCATCAGTGAGGGAGGGGGCTCAGAGACCCAGTACTTC. This translates into CAISEGGGSETQYF.

This clonotype was seen more than once but under ten times. The rearrangement joins TRBV12-3 or TRBV12-4 to TRBJ2-3, with 8 bases that match TRBD1. CDR3 length: 15 residues. Germline trimming cut 6 bases from V and 3 bases from J; bases unmatched to any gene: 8. The CDR3 is CASRATGVSTDTQYF. In DNA form, the CDR3 reads TGTGCCAGCAGGGCGACAGGGGTTTCGACAGATACGCAGTATTTT.

This clonotype was observed at least ten times. The chain joins TRBV20-1 to TRBJ2-2, with D perhaps matching TRBD1 (5 bases). Germline V CDR1 and CDR2: DFQATT, SNEGSKA (reference sequence). Trimming took 3 bases from V and 7 from J, leaving 21 bases between them. The CDR3 is 16 amino acids. This chain's CDR3 is CSARSPSPQDNGELFF. Here the CDR3 DNA reads TGCAGTGCTAGGTCCCCCTCACCACAGGATAACGGGGAGCTGTTTTTT.

This clonotype has ten or more counts. V and J are TRBV7-9 and TRBJ1-1; D gene unclear. CDR1 and CDR2 (germline): SEHNR, FQNEAQ (reference sequence). The CDR3 extends over 14 amino acids. Trimming pared 6 bases from V and 4 bases from J, leaving 15 bases between. CDR3 protein: CASRNLVVSTEAFF. CDR3 bases: TGTGCCAGCAGAAATCTGGTGGTGAGCACTGAAGCTTTCTTT. The variable domain in full, with the rest retrieved from reference TRBV7-9 and TRBJ1-1, is DTGVSQNPRHKITKRGQNVTFRCDPISEHNRLYWYRQTLGQGPEFLTYFQNEAQLEKSRLLSDRFSAERPKGSFSTLEIQRTEQGDSAMYLCASRNLVVSTEAFFGQGTRLTVV.

J is TRBJ2-3 and V is TRBV7-9; D may match TRBD1 or TRBD2 (6 bases each). Per the germline V gene, CDR1 is SEHNR and CDR2 is FQNEAQ (reference sequence). The ends were cut back, 4 bases at V and 3 bases at J, with 8 bases in the middle. The CDR3 is 13 residues long. The CDR3 here is CASSSGATDTQYF. The CDR3 DNA follows: TGTGCCAGCAGCTCGGGGGCGACAGATACGCAGTATTTT.

This clonotype was seen at least ten times. The chain carries TRBV20-1 and TRBJ1-5; D is uncertain. CDR1 DFQATT and CDR2 SNEGSKA come from the germline V gene (reference sequence). The CDR3 spans 16 residues. V was cut by 0 bases and J by 1 base, with 13 bases left in between. The CDR3 bases are TGCAGTGCTAGAGACCCGCAAGGGTTAAGCAATCAGCCCCAGCATTTT. Protein: CSARDPQGLSNQPQHF.

This clonotype is a singleton in its sample. The chain joins TRBV14 to TRBJ1-6; D uncertain. The CDR3 sequence is 15 residues long. V lost 1 base, J lost 7 bases, and 11 bases lay in between. Germline assignment: CDR1 SGHDN and CDR2 FVKESK. The CDR3 nucleotides are TGTGCCAGCAGCCAAGCATGGTCAGGAAATTCACCCCTCCACTTT. It yields the protein CASSQAWSGNSPLHF.

The chain links TRBV12-3 or TRBV12-4 to TRBJ2-7; 8 positions match TRBD2. This CDR3 spans 17 amino acids. V was pared by 5 bases and J by 0 bases, with 12 bases of the junction left unmatched. The CDR3 region is CASSLSGLAPSSYEQYF. The CDR3 bases are TGTGCCAGCAGTCTCTCAGGACTAGCCCCTAGCTCCTACGAGCAGTACTTC.

The genes are TRBV12-3 or TRBV12-4 and TRBJ2-1; D may be TRBD2 (5 bases). Trimming removed 3 bases at V and 5 bases at J, with 8 bases between. The CDR3 extends over 13 amino acids. Here the CDR3 reads CASSFGRDNEQFF. Here the CDR3 DNA reads TGTGCCAGCAGTTTCGGGCGGGACAATGAGCAGTTCTTC.

This clonotype turned up a few times. This chain's CDR3 is CASSLGTGAGNTIYF. CDR3 DNA: TGTGCCAGCAGCTTGGGGACAGGGGCCGGAAACACCATATATTTT. The chain recombines TRBV7-9 with TRBJ1-3, with TRBD1 matching over 10 bases. The CDR3 has 15 residues. The junction had 3 bases not matched to a gene; V was cut back by 3 bases and J by 4 bases. Germline CDR1 and CDR2: SEHNR and FQNEAQ (reference sequence).

The CDR3 reads CASSAVGGGPNEKLFF. The CDR3 DNA follows: TGTGCCAGCAGCGCCGTCGGTGGCGGACCAAATGAAAAACTGTTTTTT. The rearrangement uses TRBV7-9 and TRBJ1-4; D is uncertain. This CDR3 comprises 16 residues. CDR1 and CDR2 from the germline V gene are SEHNR and FQNEAQ (reference sequence). The ends were cut back, 5 bases at V and 5 bases at J, with 18 bases in the middle.

This clonotype has just one count. This sequence joins TRBV4-2 and TRBJ1-6, with 8 nucleotides matching TRBD1. Germline V gene data show CDR1 as LGHNA and CDR2 as YNFKEQ. After removal of 1 base from V and 6 bases from J, the junction contained 5 bases not matched to a gene. The CDR3 runs 16 residues. CDR3 bases: TGTGCCAGCAGCCAAGCCCCCCAGGGGGCTAATTCACCCCTCCACTTT. Amino acid sequence: CASSQAPQGANSPLHF.

The chain employs TRBV6-5 and TRBJ2-7; TRBD2 matches at 11 bases. CDR3 length equals 12 residues. Germline CDR1 and CDR2: MNHEY and SVGAGI. The ends lost 5 bases at V and 11 bases at J; junction bases unmatched: 5. This chain's CDR3 is CASSTRSGGEYF. The CDR3 DNA sequence: TGTGCCAGCAGTACACGTAGCGGGGGGGAGTACTTC.

The rearrangement links TRBV7-6 to TRBJ2-7, with 8 bases matching TRBD1. Unmatched junction bases numbered 3, after V lost 4 bases and J lost 1 base. This CDR3 has 14 amino acids. Germline values: CDR1 SGHVS, CDR2 FNYEAQ. The CDR3 coding sequence is TGTGCCAGCAGCTCTAGACAGGGGTCCTACGAGCAGTACTTC. This gives the protein CASSSRQGSYEQYF.

The gene calls are TRBV10-1 and TRBJ2-7; D gene unclear. Trimming took off 0 bases at V and 2 bases at J, with 5 bases between the two ends. The germline V gene encodes CDR1 WNHNN and CDR2 SYGVQD (reference sequence). The CDR3 length is 13 residues. CDR3 sequence: CASSESTPYEQYF. The CDR3 DNA is TGCGCCAGCAGTGAGTCGACTCCCTACGAGCAGTACTTC.

This clonotype came up many times. The chain joins TRBV6-2 or TRBV6-3 to TRBJ2-7; D remains unclear. V was shortened by 2 bases and J by 1 base, with 9 bases between the two germline ends. This CDR3 is 14 amino acids long. Germline V gene sequence: CDR1 MNHEY, CDR2 SVGEGT. In DNA, the CDR3 is TGTGCCAGCAGTTACCTCGGGCTATCCTACGAGCAGTACTTC. Translation gives CASSYLGLSYEQYF.

The rearrangement uses TRBV7-9 and TRBJ2-3, with 11 bases aligning to TRBD1. This CDR3 spans 15 amino acids. With V trimmed by 3 bases and J by 3 bases, 2 bases remained unmatched. Looked up from germline, CDR1 is SEHNR and CDR2 is FQNEAQ (reference sequence). The CDR3 DNA sequence: TGTGCCAGCAGCTTTGGACAGGGGGCAACAGATACGCAGTATTTT. Encoded protein: CASSFGQGATDTQYF.

Ten or more counts support this clonotype. The chain couples TRBV6-5 to TRBJ1-1; D is undetermined. The V end lost 5 bases, the J end lost 4 bases, and 11 bases lay between the germline ends. Germline CDR1 reads MNHEY; CDR2 reads SVGAGI. This CDR3 spans 13 amino acids. The DNA for the CDR3 is TGTGCCAGCAGTGACGGGTTTGGCACTGAAGCTTTCTTT. Translated, it gives CASSDGFGTEAFF.